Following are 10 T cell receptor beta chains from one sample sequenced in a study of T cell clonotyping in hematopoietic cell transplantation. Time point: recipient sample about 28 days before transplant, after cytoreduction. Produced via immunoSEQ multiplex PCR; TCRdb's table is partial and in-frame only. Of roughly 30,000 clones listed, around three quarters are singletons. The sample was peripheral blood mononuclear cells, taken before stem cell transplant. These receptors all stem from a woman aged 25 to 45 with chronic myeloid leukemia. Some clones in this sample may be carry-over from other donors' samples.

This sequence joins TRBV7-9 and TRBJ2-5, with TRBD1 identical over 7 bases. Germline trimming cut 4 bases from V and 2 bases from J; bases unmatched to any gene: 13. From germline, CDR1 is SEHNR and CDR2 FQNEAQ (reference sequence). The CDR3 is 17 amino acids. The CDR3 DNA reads TGTGCCAGCAGCTCAACTACTCTGGACAGGCCGCAAGAGACCCAGTACTTC. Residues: CASSSTTLDRPQETQYF.

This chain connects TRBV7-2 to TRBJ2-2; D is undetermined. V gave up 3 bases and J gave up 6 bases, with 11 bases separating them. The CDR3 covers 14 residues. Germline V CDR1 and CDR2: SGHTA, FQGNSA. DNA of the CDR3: TGTGCCAGCAGCTTTGGACCCCCACCCGGGGAGCTGTTTTTT. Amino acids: CASSFGPPPGELFF.

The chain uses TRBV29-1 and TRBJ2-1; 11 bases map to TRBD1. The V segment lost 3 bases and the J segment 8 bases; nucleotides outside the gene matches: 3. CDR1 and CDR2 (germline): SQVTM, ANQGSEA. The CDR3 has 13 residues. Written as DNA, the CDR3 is TGCAGCGTTGAGGGACAGGGGGGTGATGAGCAGTTCTTC. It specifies CSVEGQGGDEQFF.

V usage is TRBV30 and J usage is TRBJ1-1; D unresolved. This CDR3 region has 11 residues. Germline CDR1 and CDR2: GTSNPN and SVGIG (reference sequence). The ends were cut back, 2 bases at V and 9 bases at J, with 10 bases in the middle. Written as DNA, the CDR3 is TGTGCCTGGAGTAAGGAAAGGAAAGCTTTCTTT. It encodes CAWSKERKAFF.

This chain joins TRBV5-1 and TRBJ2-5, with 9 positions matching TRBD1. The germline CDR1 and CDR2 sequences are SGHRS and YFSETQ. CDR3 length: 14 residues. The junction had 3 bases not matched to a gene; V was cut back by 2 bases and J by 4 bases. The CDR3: CASSFGTGRETQYF. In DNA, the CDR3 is TGCGCCAGCAGCTTTGGGACAGGGAGAGAGACCCAGTACTTC.

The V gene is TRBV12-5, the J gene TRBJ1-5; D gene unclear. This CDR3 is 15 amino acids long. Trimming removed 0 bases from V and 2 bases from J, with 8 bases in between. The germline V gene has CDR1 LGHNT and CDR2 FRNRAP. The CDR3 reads CASGLVSRGNQPQHF. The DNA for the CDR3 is TGTGCTAGTGGTTTGGTATCAAGGGGCAATCAGCCCCAGCATTTT.

The CDR3 DNA follows: TGTGCCAGCAGACTCTCGACTGGGAACACTGAAGCTTTCTTT. As protein: CASRLSTGNTEAFF. The chain employs TRBV2 and TRBJ1-1; D not certain. V was cut by 6 bases and J by 1 base, with 12 bases left in between. The CDR3 consists of 14 residues. In germline, CDR1 is SNHLY, CDR2 FYNNEI.

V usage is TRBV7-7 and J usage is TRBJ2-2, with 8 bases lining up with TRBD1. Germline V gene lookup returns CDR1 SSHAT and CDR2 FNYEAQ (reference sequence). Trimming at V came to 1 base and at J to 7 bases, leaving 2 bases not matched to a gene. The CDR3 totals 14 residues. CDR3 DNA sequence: TGTGCCAGCAGCTTAGGGACAGGGTTCGGGGAGCTGTTTTTT. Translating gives CASSLGTGFGELFF.

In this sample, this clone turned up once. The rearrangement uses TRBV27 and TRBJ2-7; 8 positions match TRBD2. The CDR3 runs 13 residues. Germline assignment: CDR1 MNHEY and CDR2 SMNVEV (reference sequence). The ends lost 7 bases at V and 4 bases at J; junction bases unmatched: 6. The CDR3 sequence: CASTPGGSYEQYF. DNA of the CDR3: TGTGCCAGCACTCCGGGGGGGTCTTACGAGCAGTACTTC.

The DNA for the CDR3 is TGTGCCAGCAGTGTTGGTTTTGATCAGCCCCAGCATTTT. It translates to CASSVGFDQPQHF. The V call is TRBV2, the J call TRBJ1-5; D remains unclear. The CDR3 is 13 amino acids. Between the trimmed V and J ends, which lost 4 bases and 5 bases, there was a span of 9 bases. Germline CDR1 and CDR2: SNHLY and FYNNEI.